This T cell receptor (beta chain) was identified in a study of identical twins. Germline V CDR1 and CDR2: SGHRS, YFSETQ. The CDR3 totals 20 residues. The V and J ends lost 1 base and 4 bases, in that order; junction bases with no gene match: 17. Points from the study as a whole: Low generation probability was overrepresented in out-of-frame alpha sequences shared by twins. In monozygotic twins, models underestimated the sharing of out-of-frame TCR alpha.

Unique molecular identifiers were present on the cDNA, and a universal primer site came from template switching. Each CDR3 protein is one row after TCRdb ran MiXCR on the 5' RACE reads. The sample shows 1.5 million to 2 million distinct CDR3 sequences, about 32% of them seen only once. Turning to this clonotype: The antigen is not known.

Healthy Caucasians, and only they, were the donors. The clonotype comes from a newborn girl in good health. The sample comprised cord blood. The rearrangement joins TRBV5-1 to TRBJ2-1; 10 bases match TRBD2. The CDR3 DNA sequence: TGCGCCAGCAGCTTGCGCAAGGGGCTAGCGGGAGAGGTAAGGTACAATGAGCAGTTCTTC. It encodes CASSLRKGLAGEVRYNEQFF. The full variable domain, with the rest looked up from reference TRBV5-1 and TRBJ2-1, is KAGVTQTPRYLIKTRGQQVTLSCSPISGHRSVSWYQQTPGQGLQFLFEYFSETQRNKGNFPGRFSGRQFSNSRSEMNVSTLELGDSALYLCASSLRKGLAGEVRYNEQFFGPGTRLTVL.